The 27 T cell receptor beta chains presented below share a single source sample, sequenced in a study of cytomegalovirus exposure and HLA in healthy donors. In the PCR, 60 Vbeta and 13 Jbeta primers were used. The data were produced by immunoSEQ multiplex PCR, yet TCRdb's version contains in-frame clones alone and is incomplete. The sample records approximately 100,000 clones, 70% to 80% being singletons. Sequenced sample: PBMCs. These receptors all come from a female donor in good health and CMV-seropositive.

The rearrangement joins TRBV2 to TRBJ2-1, with 12 positions matching TRBD1. CDR1 and CDR2 from the germline V gene are SNHLY and FYNNEI. This CDR3 has 19 amino acids. The V segment lost 2 bases and the J segment 9 bases; nucleotides outside the gene matches: 17. CDR3 sequence reads: CASSEPRDRGPTYNGEQFF. Written as DNA, the CDR3 is TGTGCCAGCAGTGAACCTCGGGACAGGGGGCCTACCTACAACGGTGAGCAGTTCTTC.

The rearrangement uses TRBV6-1 and TRBJ2-3; 12 bases are a match to TRBD2. The junction had 8 bases not matched to a gene; V was cut back by 4 bases and J by 6 bases. The CDR3 is made up of 16 amino acids. The germline V gene encodes CDR1 MNHNS and CDR2 SASEGT. Written as DNA, the CDR3 is TGTGCCAGCAGTGGCAGGGCTAGCGGGGGGGCTGATACGCAGTATTTT. Translated: CASSGRASGGADTQYF.

The rearrangement links TRBV6-1 to TRBJ1-5, with 7 bases fitting TRBD1. Per the germline V gene, CDR1 is MNHNS and CDR2 is SASEGT. The CDR3 runs to 13 residues. Losses at the gene ends were 7 bases for V and 3 bases for J; bases not matched to a gene: 3. The CDR3 coding sequence is TGTGCCAGCATCGGACAGGCCAATCAGCCCCAGCATTTT. Its protein is CASIGQANQPQHF.

DNA of the CDR3: TGCGCCAGCAGTTCACAGGGGGCGAGGGCTGAAGCTTTCTTT. This encodes CASSSQGARAEAFF. The genes are TRBV5-1 and TRBJ1-1, with 9 bases that match TRBD1. The CDR3 has 14 amino acids. V trimming: 5 bases; J trimming: 6 bases; junction bases outside the gene matches: 8. Looked up from germline, CDR1 is SGHRS and CDR2 is YFSETQ.

Only one count was recorded for this clone. CDR3 DNA: TGTGCCAGCAGTTTACAGTACCAAGAGACCCAGTACTTC. Its protein product is CASSLQYQETQYF. The chain employs TRBV27 and TRBJ2-5, with D unclear. Germline CDR1 reads MNHEY; CDR2 reads SMNVEV (reference sequence). The CDR3 consists of 13 residues. The V end lost 2 bases, the J end lost 0 bases, and 4 bases lay between the germline ends.

The rearrangement joins TRBV5-1 to TRBJ2-5, with D possibly being TRBD1 (6 bases). In germline, CDR1 is SGHRS, CDR2 YFSETQ. CDR3 length equals 16 residues. V lost 5 bases to trimming and J lost 1 base, with 18 bases between them. CDR3 residues: CASSTRTVRFQETQYF. As DNA, the CDR3 is TGCGCCAGCAGTACTAGGACAGTGCGGTTCCAAGAGACCCAGTACTTC.

The chain couples TRBV29-1 to TRBJ1-2, with D possibly being TRBD1 (6 bases). Trimming shortened V by 3 bases and J by 3 bases, and 17 bases separated the two germline ends. Looked up from germline, CDR1 is SQVTM and CDR2 is ANQGSEA. The CDR3 is made up of 15 amino acids. CDR3: CSVDEGTRQDYGYTF. The DNA of the CDR3 is TGCAGCGTTGACGAGGGGACACGACAAGACTATGGCTACACCTTC.

This clone was seen a single time. This chain uses TRBV19 with TRBJ1-1; D unresolved. V gave up 6 bases and J gave up 0 bases, with 8 bases separating them. This CDR3 contains 13 residues. CDR1 and CDR2 from the germline V gene are LNHDA and SQIVND (reference sequence). In DNA, the CDR3 is TGTGCCAGTAGCCTTAAATTGAACACTGAAGCTTTCTTT. Translating gives CASSLKLNTEAFF.

The chain joins TRBV5-1 to TRBJ2-3, with TRBD1 as a possible D gene (5 bases). The germline V and J ends were trimmed by 0 bases and 2 bases, with 7 bases remaining between them. CDR1 and CDR2 from the germline V gene are SGHRS and YFSETQ. This CDR3 contains 14 residues. CDR3 sequence reads: CASSLAGYTDTQYF. The CDR3 coding sequence is TGCGCCAGCAGCTTGGCAGGGTACACAGATACGCAGTATTTT.

V and J are TRBV19 and TRBJ2-5, with 14 bases identical to TRBD2. The J segment lost 5 bases and the V segment lost 4 bases, leaving 9 bases of the junction unmatched. The CDR3 extends over 17 amino acids. The germline CDR1 and CDR2 sequences are LNHDA and SQIVND (reference sequence). CDR3 sequence: CASSTLGLAGVGETQYF. The CDR3 DNA reads as TGTGCCAGTAGTACCTTGGGACTAGCGGGAGTCGGGGAGACCCAGTACTTC.

The chain has TRBV7-8 and TRBJ2-1, with TRBD1 matching over 8 bases. Losses at the gene ends were 3 bases for V and 5 bases for J; bases not matched to a gene: 0. Germline loops: CDR1 SGHVS, CDR2 FQNEAQ. This CDR3 is 13 amino acids long. CDR3 region: CASSLDRDNEQFF. The CDR3 DNA is TGTGCCAGCAGCTTGGACAGGGACAATGAGCAGTTCTTC.

The rearrangement links TRBV4-2 to TRBJ2-2, with 11 bases lining up with TRBD2. With V trimmed by 4 bases and J by 0 bases, 1 base remained unmatched. CDR3 length: 16 amino acids. The germline V gene has CDR1 LGHNA and CDR2 YNFKEQ. The CDR3 is CASSPGLAANTGELFF. The CDR3 DNA reads TGTGCCAGCAGCCCGGGACTAGCGGCGAACACCGGGGAGCTGTTTTTT.

The chain employs TRBV7-6 and TRBJ1-1, with TRBD1 matching over 7 bases. The CDR3 length is 14 residues. Germline-derived CDR1 and CDR2 are SGHVS and FNYEAQ. Germline trimming cut 5 bases from V and 1 base from J; bases unmatched to any gene: 4. CDR3 bases: TGTGCCAGCAGCCTGGACAGGACGAACACTGAAGCTTTCTTT. Translation gives CASSLDRTNTEAFF.

The chain uses TRBV5-4 and TRBJ2-7; 13 bases agree with TRBD2. This CDR3 has 15 residues. Losses at the gene ends were 4 bases for V and 6 bases for J; bases not matched to a gene: 7. Germline V gene data show CDR1 as SGHNT and CDR2 as YYREEE (reference sequence). CDR3: CASSGGLAGTFEQYF. The DNA of the CDR3 is TGTGCCAGCAGCGGGGGACTAGCGGGAACTTTCGAGCAGTACTTC. Full variable domain (outside the CDR3, taken from reference TRBV5-4 and TRBJ2-7): ETGVTQSPTHLIKTRGQQVTLRCSSQSGHNTVSWYQQALGQGPQFIFQYYREEENGRGNFPPRFSGLQFPNYSSELNVNALELDDSALYLCASSGGLAGTFEQYFGPGTRLTVT.

The chain joins TRBV7-2 to TRBJ2-2; 7 nucleotides match TRBD2. Germline values: CDR1 SGHTA, CDR2 FQGNSA. The CDR3 totals 16 residues. V shed 5 bases, J shed 1 base, and the junction held 7 bases outside the gene matches. CDR3 nucleotide sequence: TGTGCCAGCAGCAACCGGGGACTATTGAACACCGGGGAGCTGTTTTTT. Amino acid sequence: CASSNRGLLNTGELFF.

The chain combines TRBV10-2 with TRBJ2-5; 14 positions match TRBD2. The trim removed 6 bases at V and 5 bases at J, leaving 8 bases unmatched. Per germline, CDR1 WSHSY and CDR2 SAAADI. The CDR3 consists of 16 residues. CDR3 bases: TGCGCCAGCAGCCGAGGGACTAGCGGGAGAAGCGAGACCCAGTACTTC. It is translated as CASSRGTSGRSETQYF.

The rearrangement links TRBV2 to TRBJ2-3; D gene ambiguous. CDR3 length: 14 residues. The germline CDR1 and CDR2 sequences are SNHLY and FYNNEI. V was cut by 7 bases and J by 4 bases, with 15 bases left in between. The CDR3, as DNA: TGTGCCAGCAAAGTAGCCTTACCGGCAGATACGCAGTATTTT. As protein: CASKVALPADTQYF.

The chain uses TRBV6-1 and TRBJ2-4, with 7 bases lining up with TRBD1. This CDR3 has 13 amino acids. The J segment lost 0 bases and the V segment lost 9 bases, leaving 2 bases of the junction unmatched. Per the germline V gene, CDR1 is MNHNS and CDR2 is SASEGT. The CDR3 region is CASGTVAKNIQYF. DNA for the CDR3: TGTGCCAGTGGGACAGTAGCCAAAAACATTCAGTACTTC.

The chain is built from TRBV18 and TRBJ2-1; 10 bases match TRBD1. From germline, CDR1 is KGHSH and CDR2 LQKENI. The V segment lost 5 bases and the J segment 5 bases; nucleotides outside the gene matches: 6. This CDR3 spans 15 amino acids. CDR3 sequence (DNA): TGTGCCAGCTCAACGACAGGGGGCTTCAACAATGAGCAGTTCTTC. Translated, it gives CASSTTGGFNNEQFF.

The chain links TRBV7-9 to TRBJ1-3, with D unclear. V gave up 0 bases and J gave up 0 bases, with 6 bases separating them. The germline V gene has CDR1 SEHNR and CDR2 FQNEAQ (reference sequence). This CDR3 comprises 15 residues. The CDR3 sequence: CASSLASSSGNTIYF. CDR3 nucleotide sequence: TGTGCCAGCAGCTTAGCTTCCAGCTCTGGAAACACCATATATTTT. Together with reference TRBV7-9 and TRBJ1-3, the CDR3 gives the full variable domain: DTGVSQNPRHKITKRGQNVTFRCDPISEHNRLYWYRQTLGQGPEFLTYFQNEAQLEKSRLLSDRFSAERPKGSFSTLEIQRTEQGDSAMYLCASSLASSSGNTIYFGEGSWLTVV.

This clone was detected only once. This chain links TRBV27 with TRBJ1-6, with D hard to call. CDR3 length: 13 amino acids. V was shortened by 2 bases and J by 6 bases, with 5 bases between the two germline ends. Germline V gene sequence: CDR1 MNHEY, CDR2 SMNVEV (reference sequence). The CDR3 loop is CASSLRSNSPLHF. DNA of the CDR3: TGTGCCAGCAGTTTACGCAGTAATTCACCCCTCCACTTT.

This clone was seen once. The chain's CDR3 is CAWSRTADQPQHF. The CDR3 nucleotides are TGTGCCTGGAGCCGGACAGCTGATCAGCCCCAGCATTTT. This sequence joins TRBV30 and TRBJ1-5; the D gene is possibly TRBD1 (6 bases). The V gene lost 3 bases and the J gene lost 5 bases, with 11 bases spanning the gap. Germline loops: CDR1 GTSNPN, CDR2 SVGIG (reference sequence). CDR3 size: 13 residues.

The chain carries TRBV21-1 and TRBJ2-7; the table's D call TRBD2 went unverified against the DNA. TRBV21-1 is a pseudogene. This CDR3 comprises 16 residues. The CDR3 protein is CASSRASESLSYEQYF. CDR3 coding DNA: TGTGCCAGCAGCAGAGCTAGCGAATCCCTCTCCTACGAGCAGTACTTC.

This chain links TRBV27 with TRBJ2-2; TRBD2 agrees at 7 bases. Germline CDR1 reads MNHEY; CDR2 reads SMNVEV (reference sequence). The CDR3 covers 14 residues. V gave up 4 bases and J gave up 5 bases; unmatched junction bases: 4. The CDR3 spells CASSWGGGTGELFF. In DNA, the CDR3 is TGTGCCAGCAGTTGGGGGGGAGGAACCGGGGAGCTGTTTTTT.

The chain has TRBV9 and TRBJ1-3, with 7 bases matching TRBD1. The V gene end was trimmed by 1 base and the J gene end by 3 bases; junction bases not matched to a gene: 1. The CDR3 loop spans 14 amino acids. The V gene's germline CDR1 is SGDLS and CDR2 YYNGEE. CDR3 DNA: TGTGCCAGCAGCGTAACAGGGGTTGGAAACACCATATATTTT. It encodes CASSVTGVGNTIYF. Full variable domain (remainder filled in from reference TRBV9 and TRBJ1-3): DSGVTQTPKHLITATGQRVTLRCSPRSGDLSVYWYQQSLDQGLQFLIQYYNGEERAKGNILERFSAQQFPDLHSELNLSSLELGDSALYFCASSVTGVGNTIYFGEGSWLTVV.

The chain joins TRBV27 to TRBJ1-2; possible D gene TRBD1, 6 bases. V was pared by 4 bases and J by 6 bases, with 12 bases between. The CDR3 is 13 residues long. Per germline, CDR1 MNHEY and CDR2 SMNVEV (reference sequence). The DNA of the CDR3 is TGTGCCAGCAGTTCATACAGGGTTGATGGCTACACCTTC. It is translated as CASSSYRVDGYTF.

The genes are TRBV7-6 and TRBJ2-5, with D perhaps matching TRBD2 (6 bases). Trimming removed 7 bases from V and 1 base from J, with 16 bases in between. Germline CDR1 reads SGHVS; CDR2 reads FNYEAQ. CDR3 length: 15 residues. This CDR3 reads CASTDQRVRQETQYF. The CDR3 DNA reads TGTGCCAGCACCGATCAGCGGGTCCGCCAAGAGACCCAGTACTTC.